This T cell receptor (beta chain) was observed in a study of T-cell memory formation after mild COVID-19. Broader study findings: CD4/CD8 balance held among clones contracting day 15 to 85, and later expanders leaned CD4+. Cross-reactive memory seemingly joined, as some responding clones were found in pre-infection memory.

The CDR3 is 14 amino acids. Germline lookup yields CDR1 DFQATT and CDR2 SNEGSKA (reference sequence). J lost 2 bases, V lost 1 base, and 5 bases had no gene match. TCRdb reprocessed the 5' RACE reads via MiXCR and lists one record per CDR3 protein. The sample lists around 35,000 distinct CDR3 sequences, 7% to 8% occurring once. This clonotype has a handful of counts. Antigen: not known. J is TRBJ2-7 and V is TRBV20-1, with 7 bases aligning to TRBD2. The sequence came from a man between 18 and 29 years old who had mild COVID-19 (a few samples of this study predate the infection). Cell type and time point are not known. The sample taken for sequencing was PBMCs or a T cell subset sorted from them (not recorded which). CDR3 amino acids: CSARGGGYAYEQYV. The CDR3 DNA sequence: TGCAGTGCTAGAGGGGGGGGGTACGCCTACGAGCAGTACGTC.